This T cell receptor (beta chain) appears in the sequencing data of a study of cytotoxic CD8 clonotypes in ibrutinib-treated CLL. Study as a whole: Collecting the response samples happened after a median about twelve months of treatment, with a range of 6 to 36. Samples had a mean of around 230,000 productive templates and 85,000 to 100,000 productive rearrangements. Points from the study as a whole: Clonality increased with ibrutinib response but returned toward baseline at progression.

In regard to this clone: Its antigen is as yet unknown.

This CDR3 region has 15 residues. V was pared by 2 bases and J by 2 bases, with 12 bases between. CDR1 and CDR2 from the germline V gene are MNHEY and SVGAGI. Sequenced by immunoSEQ multiplex PCR; TCRdb stores in-frame clones only, minus some. The sample carries roughly 160,000 clones, under 90% recorded once. The specimen was PBMCs, collected after 24 months of ibrutinib treatment. The chain employs TRBV6-5 and TRBJ1-1; no reliable D call. The receptor was isolated from a human donor with chronic lymphocytic leukemia. The CDR3 loop reads CASSYGRLENTEAFF. CDR3 in DNA: TGTGCCAGCAGTTACGGTCGACTTGAAAACACTGAAGCTTTCTTT.